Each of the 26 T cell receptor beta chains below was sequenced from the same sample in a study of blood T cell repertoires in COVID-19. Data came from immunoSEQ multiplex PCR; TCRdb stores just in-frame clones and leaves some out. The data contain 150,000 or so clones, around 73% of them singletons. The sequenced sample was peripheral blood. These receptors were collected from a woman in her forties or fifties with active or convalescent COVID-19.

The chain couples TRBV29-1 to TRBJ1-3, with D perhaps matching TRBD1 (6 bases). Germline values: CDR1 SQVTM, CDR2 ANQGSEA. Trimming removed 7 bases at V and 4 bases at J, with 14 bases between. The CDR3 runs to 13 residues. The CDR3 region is CSAYTGPGNTIYF. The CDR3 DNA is TGCAGCGCCTATACAGGGCCGGGAAACACCATATATTTT.

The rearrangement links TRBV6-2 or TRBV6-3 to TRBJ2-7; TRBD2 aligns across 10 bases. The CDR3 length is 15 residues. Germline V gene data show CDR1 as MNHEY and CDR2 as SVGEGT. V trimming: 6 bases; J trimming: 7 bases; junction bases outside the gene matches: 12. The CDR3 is CASSDASSGGGEQYF. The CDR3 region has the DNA TGTGCCAGCAGCGACGCCTCTAGCGGGGGCGGGGAGCAGTACTTC.

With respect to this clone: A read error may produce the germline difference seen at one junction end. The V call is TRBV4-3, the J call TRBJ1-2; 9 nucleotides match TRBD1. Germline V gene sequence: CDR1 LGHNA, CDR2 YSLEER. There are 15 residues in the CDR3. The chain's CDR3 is CASSEDRQGGYGYTF. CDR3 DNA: TGCGCCAGCAGCGAAGACCGACAGGGGGGCTATGGCTACACCTTC.

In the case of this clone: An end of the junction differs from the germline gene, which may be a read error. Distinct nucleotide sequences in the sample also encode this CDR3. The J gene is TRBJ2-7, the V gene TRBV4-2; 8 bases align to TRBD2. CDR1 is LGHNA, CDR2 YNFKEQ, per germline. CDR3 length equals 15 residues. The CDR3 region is CASSQASGRTYEQYF. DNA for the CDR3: TGTGCCAGCAGCCAAGCTAGCGGGCGAACCTACGAACAGTACTTC.

The DNA for the CDR3 is TGTGCCAGCGGACACCTTTACAATGAGCAGTTCTTC. This gives the protein CASGHLYNEQFF. The J gene is TRBJ2-1, the V gene TRBV4-2, with D tentatively TRBD1 (5 bases). V was clipped by 8 bases and J by 4 bases, with 9 bases between them. The CDR3 totals 12 residues. Germline-derived CDR1 and CDR2 are LGHNA and YNFKEQ.

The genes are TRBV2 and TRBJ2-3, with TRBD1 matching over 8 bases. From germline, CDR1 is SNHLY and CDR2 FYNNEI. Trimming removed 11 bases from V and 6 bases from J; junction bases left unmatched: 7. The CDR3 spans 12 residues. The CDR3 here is CAGQGRGDTQYF. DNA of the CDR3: TGTGCCGGACAGGGTAGGGGGGATACGCAGTATTTT.

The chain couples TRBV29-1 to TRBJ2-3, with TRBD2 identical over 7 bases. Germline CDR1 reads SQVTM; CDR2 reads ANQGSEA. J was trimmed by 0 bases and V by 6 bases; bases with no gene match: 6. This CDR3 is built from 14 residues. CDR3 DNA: TGCAGCGTCGCAGTCGGGGGGAGCACAGATACGCAGTATTTT. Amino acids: CSVAVGGSTDTQYF.

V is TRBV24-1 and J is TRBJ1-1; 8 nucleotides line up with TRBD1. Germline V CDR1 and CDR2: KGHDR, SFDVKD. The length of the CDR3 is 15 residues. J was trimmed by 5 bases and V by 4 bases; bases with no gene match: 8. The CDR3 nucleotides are TGTGCCACCAGTGAAGGGGAGGACAGGGCTACTGAAGCTTTCTTT. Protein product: CATSEGEDRATEAFF.

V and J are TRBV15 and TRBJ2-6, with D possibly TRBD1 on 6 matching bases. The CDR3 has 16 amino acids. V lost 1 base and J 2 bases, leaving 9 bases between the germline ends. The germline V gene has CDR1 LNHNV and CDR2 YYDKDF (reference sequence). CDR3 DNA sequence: TGTGCCACCAGCAGAGGTCCAGGGGCTGGGGCCAACGTCCTGACTTTC. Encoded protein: CATSRGPGAGANVLTF.

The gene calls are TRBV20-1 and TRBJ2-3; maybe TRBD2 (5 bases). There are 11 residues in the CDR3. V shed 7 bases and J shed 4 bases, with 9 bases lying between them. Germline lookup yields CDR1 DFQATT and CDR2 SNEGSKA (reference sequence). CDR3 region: CSVERADTQYF. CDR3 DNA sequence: TGCAGTGTTGAGAGGGCAGATACGCAGTATTTT.

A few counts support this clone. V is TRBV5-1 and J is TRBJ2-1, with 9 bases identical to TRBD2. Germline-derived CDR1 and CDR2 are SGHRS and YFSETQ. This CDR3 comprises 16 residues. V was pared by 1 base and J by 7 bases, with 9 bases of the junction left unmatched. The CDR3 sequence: CASSLSVAGVGNEQFF. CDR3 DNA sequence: TGCGCCAGCAGCTTGTCGGTAGCGGGAGTTGGGAATGAGCAGTTCTTC.

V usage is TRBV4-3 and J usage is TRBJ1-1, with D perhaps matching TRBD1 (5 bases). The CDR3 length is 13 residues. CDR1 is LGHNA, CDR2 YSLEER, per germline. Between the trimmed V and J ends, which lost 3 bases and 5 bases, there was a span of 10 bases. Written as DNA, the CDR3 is TGCGCCAGCAGCCACCAGGGAAGGACTGAAGCTTTCTTT. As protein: CASSHQGRTEAFF.

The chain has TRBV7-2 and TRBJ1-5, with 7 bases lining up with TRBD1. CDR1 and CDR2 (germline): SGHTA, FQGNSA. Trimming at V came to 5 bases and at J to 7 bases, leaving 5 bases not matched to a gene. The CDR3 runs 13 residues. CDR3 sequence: CASSPGQVQPQHF. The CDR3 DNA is TGTGCCAGCAGCCCCGGACAGGTCCAGCCCCAGCATTTT.

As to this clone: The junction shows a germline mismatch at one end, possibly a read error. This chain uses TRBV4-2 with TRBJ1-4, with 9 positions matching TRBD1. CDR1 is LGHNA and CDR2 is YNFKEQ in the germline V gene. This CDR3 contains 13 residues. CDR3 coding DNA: TGTGCCAGCAGCCAAGGGAGGGACAGGGAGGTGGGCTTT. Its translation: CASSQGRDREVGF.

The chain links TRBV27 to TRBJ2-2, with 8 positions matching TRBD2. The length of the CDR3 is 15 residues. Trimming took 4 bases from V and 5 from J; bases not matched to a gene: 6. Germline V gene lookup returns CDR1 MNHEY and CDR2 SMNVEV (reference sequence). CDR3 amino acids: CASSSLAEGTGELFF. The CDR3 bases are TGTGCCAGCAGTTCACTAGCGGAGGGGACCGGGGAGCTGTTTTTT.

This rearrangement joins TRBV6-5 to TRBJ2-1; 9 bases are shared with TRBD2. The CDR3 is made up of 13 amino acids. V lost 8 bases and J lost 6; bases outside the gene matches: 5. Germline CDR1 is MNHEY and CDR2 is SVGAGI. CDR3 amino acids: CASAVAGVNEQFF. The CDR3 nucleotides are TGTGCCAGCGCGGTAGCGGGAGTCAATGAGCAGTTCTTC.

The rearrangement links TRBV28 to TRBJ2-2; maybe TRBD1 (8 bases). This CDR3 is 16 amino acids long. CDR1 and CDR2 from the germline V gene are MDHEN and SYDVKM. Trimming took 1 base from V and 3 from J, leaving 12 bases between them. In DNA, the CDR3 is TGTGCCAGCAGTTTATACAGGGGGAGGGACACCGGGGAGCTGTTTTTT. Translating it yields CASSLYRGRDTGELFF.

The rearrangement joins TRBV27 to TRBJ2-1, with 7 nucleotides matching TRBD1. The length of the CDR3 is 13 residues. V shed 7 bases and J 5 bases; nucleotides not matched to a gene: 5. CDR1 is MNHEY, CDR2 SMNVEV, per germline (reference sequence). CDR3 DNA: TGTGCCAGCAACCAACAGGGGAACAATGAGCAGTTCTTC. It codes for CASNQQGNNEQFF.

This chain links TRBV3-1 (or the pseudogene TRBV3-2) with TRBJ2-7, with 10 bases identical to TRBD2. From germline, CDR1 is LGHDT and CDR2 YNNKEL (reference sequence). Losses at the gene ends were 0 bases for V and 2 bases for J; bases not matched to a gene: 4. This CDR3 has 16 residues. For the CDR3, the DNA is TGTGCCAGCAGCCAAGATCGCAGCGGGGGGGCCTACGAGCAGTACTTC. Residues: CASSQDRSGGAYEQYF.

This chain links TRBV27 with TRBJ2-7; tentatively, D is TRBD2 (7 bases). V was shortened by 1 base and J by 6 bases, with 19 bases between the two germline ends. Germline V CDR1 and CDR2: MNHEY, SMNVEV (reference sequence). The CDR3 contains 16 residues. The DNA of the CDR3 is TGTGCCAGCAGTTTATGGGGGGGCCTCAAGTTAGGCGAGCAGTACTTC. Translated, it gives CASSLWGGLKLGEQYF.

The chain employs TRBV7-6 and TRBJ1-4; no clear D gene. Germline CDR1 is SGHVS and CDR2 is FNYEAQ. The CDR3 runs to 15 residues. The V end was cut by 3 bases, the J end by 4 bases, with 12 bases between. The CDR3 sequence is CASSFRRDINEKLFF. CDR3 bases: TGTGCCAGCAGCTTCCGAAGAGATATTAATGAAAAACTGTTTTTT.

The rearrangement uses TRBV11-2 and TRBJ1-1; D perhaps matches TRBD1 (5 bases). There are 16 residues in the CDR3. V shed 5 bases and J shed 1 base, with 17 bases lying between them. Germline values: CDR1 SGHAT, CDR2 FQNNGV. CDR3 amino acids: CASSPLTGRANTEAFF. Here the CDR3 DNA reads TGTGCCAGCAGCCCGCTAACAGGTAGGGCGAACACTGAAGCTTTCTTT.

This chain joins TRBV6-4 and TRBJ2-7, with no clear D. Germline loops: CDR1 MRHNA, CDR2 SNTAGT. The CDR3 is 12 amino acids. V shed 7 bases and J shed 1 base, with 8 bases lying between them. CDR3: CASNGGSYEQYF. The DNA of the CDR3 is TGTGCCAGCAATGGCGGATCCTACGAGCAGTACTTC.

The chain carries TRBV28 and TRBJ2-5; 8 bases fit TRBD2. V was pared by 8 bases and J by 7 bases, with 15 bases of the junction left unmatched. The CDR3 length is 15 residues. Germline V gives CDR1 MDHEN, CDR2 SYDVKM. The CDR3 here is CASVRSGGSKGTQYF. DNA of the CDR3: TGTGCCAGCGTACGTTCGGGGGGGTCCAAGGGGACCCAGTACTTC.

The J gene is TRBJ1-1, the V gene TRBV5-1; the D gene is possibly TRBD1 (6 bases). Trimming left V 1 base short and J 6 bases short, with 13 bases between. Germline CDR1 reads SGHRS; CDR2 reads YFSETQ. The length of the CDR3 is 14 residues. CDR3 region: CASSLTGNVPEAFF. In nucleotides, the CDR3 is TGCGCCAGCAGCTTGACAGGGAATGTCCCTGAAGCTTTCTTT.

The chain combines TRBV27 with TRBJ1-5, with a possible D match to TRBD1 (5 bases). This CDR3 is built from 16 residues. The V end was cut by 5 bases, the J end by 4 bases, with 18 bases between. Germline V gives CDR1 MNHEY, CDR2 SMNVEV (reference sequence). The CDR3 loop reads CASSTRTGGPNQPQHF. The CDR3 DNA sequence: TGTGCCAGCAGTACCCGGACGGGGGGTCCAAATCAGCCCCAGCATTTT.